This section outlines one TCR beta chain sequence together with its context. The sample originates from a study of T cell changes during pregnancy in multiple sclerosis. The CDR3 contains 13 residues. Germline V gives CDR1 MNHEY, CDR2 SMNVEV (reference sequence). The V gene lost 8 bases and the J gene lost 2 bases, with 13 bases spanning the gap. Profiling relied on immunoSEQ multiplex PCR, and the TCRdb table lists in-frame clones only, not all of them. The repertoire includes fewer than 65,000 clones, about 91% of them detected once, and roughly 0.85% sits in the top ten. This sequence originates from a female donor with multiple sclerosis, enrolled in a pregnancy study. Sequences were derived from peripheral blood, sampled before pregnancy. This rearrangement joins TRBV27 to TRBJ2-7; weak D call: TRBD1 (5 bases). The CDR3 loop is CASEAPGTYEQYF. The CDR3, as DNA: TGTGCCAGCGAAGCTCCAGGGACCTACGAGCAGTACTTC.